These 14 T cell receptor beta chains came from one sample sequenced in a study of blood T cells in healthy people across ages. Alongside a J-beta primer mix, a sample-barcoded 5' primer served in a second PCR lasting about 7 to 12 cycles. Each CDR3 protein gets one entry after TCRdb re-called the 5' RACE reads with MiXCR. Among a few hundred thousand distinct CDR3 sequences listed, 27% were seen once. Specimen: blood. These receptors were taken from a woman in her 70s in good health.

This clonotype was seen a few times. The chain carries TRBV6-6 and TRBJ2-7, with D perhaps matching TRBD2 (7 bases). This CDR3 contains 15 residues. Trimming pared 6 bases from V and 2 bases from J, leaving 17 bases between. The germline CDR1 and CDR2 sequences are MNHNY and SVGAGI (reference sequence). The CDR3 bases are TGTGCCAGCAGCTCCCGGGGGGCGCTTCCCTACGAGCAGTACTTC. Protein product: CASSSRGALPYEQYF.

Only one count was recorded for this clonotype. This chain uses TRBV7-2 with TRBJ2-5; tentatively, D is TRBD2 (6 bases). The CDR3 runs 15 residues. The germline V and J ends were trimmed by 0 bases and 4 bases, with 12 bases remaining between them. CDR1 SGHTA and CDR2 FQGNSA come from the germline V gene. The CDR3 reads CASSLARVEGETQYF. The CDR3 DNA reads TGTGCCAGCAGCTTAGCCCGCGTGGAGGGAGAGACCCAGTACTTC.

This clonotype was seen ten or more times. The rearrangement links TRBV12-3 or TRBV12-4 to TRBJ1-1; no clear D gene. This CDR3 spans 13 amino acids. V gave up 7 bases and J gave up 3 bases, with 12 bases separating them. The CDR3 DNA reads TGTGCCAGCACCCTGGCGGCAGACACTGAAGCTTTCTTT. Its protein product is CASTLAADTEAFF.

The chain employs TRBV28 and TRBJ2-5; TRBD2 matches at 7 bases. The germline CDR1 and CDR2 sequences are MDHEN and SYDVKM. V lost 5 bases, J lost 7 bases, and 7 bases stayed unmatched. The CDR3 runs 13 residues. The CDR3 sequence: CASSTAGSGTQYF. The DNA of the CDR3 is TGTGCCAGCAGTACAGCGGGGTCCGGGACCCAGTACTTC. Drawing the rest from reference TRBV28 and TRBJ2-5, the complete variable domain is DVKVTQSSRYLVKRTGEKVFLECVQDMDHENMFWYRQDPGLGLRLIYFSYDVKMKEKGDIPEGYSVSREKKERFSLILESASTNQTSMYLCASSTAGSGTQYFGPGTRLLVL.

There are a few counts of this clonotype. CDR3 residues: CSAPPLGGSQGETQYF. The CDR3 DNA sequence: TGCAGTGCTCCACCGCTAGGGGGTTCCCAAGGGGAGACCCAGTACTTC. The chain has TRBV20-1 and TRBJ2-1, with D perhaps matching TRBD1 (6 bases). The J call may be incorrect, as the DNA end agrees better with TRBJ2-5. This CDR3 region has 16 residues. From germline, CDR1 is DFQATT and CDR2 SNEGSKA (reference sequence).

The chain combines TRBV7-9 with TRBJ2-4; D call uncertain. CDR1 is SEHNR, CDR2 FQNEAQ, per germline (reference sequence). The ends were cut back, 4 bases at V and 5 bases at J, with 18 bases in the middle. The CDR3 totals 16 residues. CDR3 DNA sequence: TGTGCCAGCAGCTCAGCGTGGGGAATTGAGGAAAACATTCAGTACTTC. This translates into CASSSAWGIEENIQYF.

In the case of this clonotype: Being one base from a much bigger clone, this may be a read error. This chain uses TRBV7-2 with TRBJ2-5; D unclear. The J call may not be correct, given that the DNA end is closer to TRBJ2-7. Germline loops: CDR1 SGHTA, CDR2 FQGNSA. CDR3 size: 15 residues. CDR3 sequence (DNA): TGTACCAGCAGCTTAGTCTTGGGCGGCTCCTACGAGCAGTACTTC. Protein sequence: CTSSLVLGGSYEQYF.

The DNA for the CDR3 is TGCAGTGCAACCCGACGGGACAGGGATTACTATGGCTACACCTTC. This gives the protein CSATRRDRDYYGYTF. This chain joins TRBV20-1 and TRBJ1-2; TRBD1 matches at 9 bases. The junction had 11 bases not matched to a gene; V was cut back by 6 bases and J by 3 bases. The CDR3 consists of 15 residues. The V gene's germline CDR1 is DFQATT and CDR2 SNEGSKA (reference sequence).

The gene calls are TRBV5-1 and TRBJ2-4, with TRBD1 identical over 7 bases. The CDR3 is 13 amino acids. Germline-derived CDR1 and CDR2 are SGHRS and YFSETQ. V gave up 2 bases and J gave up 8 bases; unmatched junction bases: 4. The CDR3 DNA sequence: TGCGCCAGCAGCTTAGGCCAGGGGGACATTCAGTACTTC. This sequence encodes CASSLGQGDIQYF.

This chain connects TRBV4-1 to TRBJ2-4; D assignment may be TRBD1 or TRBD2 (5 bases each). CDR1 MGHRA and CDR2 YSYEKL come from the germline V gene. V lost 4 bases and J lost 9, with 19 bases in between. This CDR3 has 15 amino acids. Here the CDR3 reads CASSRQGDESGIQYF. The CDR3 nucleotides are TGCGCCAGCAGCCGTCAAGGGGACGAAAGTGGCATTCAGTACTTC.

For this clonotype: At one end the junction does not follow the germline gene, possibly because of a read error. V usage is TRBV6-2 or TRBV6-3 and J usage is TRBJ2-5; TRBD2 aligns across 7 bases. This CDR3 contains 15 residues. Germline V gives CDR1 MNHEY, CDR2 SVGEGT. The DNA for the CDR3 is TGTACCAGCAGTTACTCCCTAGCGGCTGAAGAGACCCAGTACTTC. It specifies CTSSYSLAAEETQYF.

The chain carries TRBV5-1 and TRBJ1-2, with 8 bases identical to TRBD1. The V segment lost 2 bases and the J segment 4 bases; nucleotides outside the gene matches: 4. CDR1 is SGHRS and CDR2 is YFSETQ in the germline V gene. The CDR3 has 14 residues. The CDR3 DNA follows: TGCGCCAGCAGCTTTCCCGGGACAGGCTATGGCTACACCTTC. Translation: CASSFPGTGYGYTF.

The chain is built from TRBV7-2 and TRBJ1-2; 11 bases match TRBD1. Losses at the gene ends were 5 bases for V and 4 bases for J; bases not matched to a gene: 6. The CDR3 is 15 amino acids. Germline V gene data show CDR1 as SGHTA and CDR2 as FQGNSA. The CDR3 DNA is TGTGCCAGCAGCGTCCCCGGGACAGGGGGCTATGGCTACACCTTC. It specifies CASSVPGTGGYGYTF.

The J gene is TRBJ2-2, the V gene TRBV7-2, with 8 bases matching TRBD1. V trimming: 5 bases; J trimming: 3 bases; junction bases outside the gene matches: 5. Per the germline V gene, CDR1 is SGHTA and CDR2 is FQGNSA. The CDR3 runs to 15 residues. The CDR3 DNA reads TGTGCCAGCAGCCCGGACAGGGACCACACCGGGGAGCTGTTTTTT. As protein: CASSPDRDHTGELFF.